These 9 T cell receptor beta chains were all obtained from the same sample, sequenced in a study of blood T cell repertoires in COVID-19. The method was immunoSEQ multiplex PCR; TCRdb's version includes in-frame clones alone and lacks a portion of them. The repertoire holds 98,000 or so clones, with about nine tenths as singletons. The material sequenced was peripheral blood. The receptors derive from a man aged 60-69 years with COVID-19, enrolled during active disease.

This chain links TRBV5-6 with TRBJ1-6, with D perhaps TRBD1 (5 bases). The CDR3 length is 14 residues. Trimming pared 1 base from V and 4 bases from J, leaving 6 bases between. CDR1 is SGHDT and CDR2 is YYEEEE in the germline V gene. In DNA, the CDR3 is TGTGCCAGCAGCTTGACAGGTTATAATTCACCCCTCCACTTT. Its translation: CASSLTGYNSPLHF. Drawing the rest from reference TRBV5-6 and TRBJ1-6, the complete variable domain is DAGVTQSPTHLIKTRGQQVTLRCSPKSGHDTVSWYQQALGQGPQFIFQYYEEEERQRGNFPDRFSGHQFPNYSSELNVNALLLGDSALYLCASSLTGYNSPLHFGNGTRLTVT.

The chain recombines TRBV2 with TRBJ1-2; D is perhaps TRBD1 (5 bases). Germline V gene sequence: CDR1 SNHLY, CDR2 FYNNEI. This CDR3 is 13 amino acids long. The ends were cut back, 6 bases at V and 4 bases at J, with 12 bases in the middle. The CDR3 sequence: CASSSRQFYGYTF. CDR3 DNA: TGTGCCAGCAGCTCTAGACAGTTCTATGGCTACACCTTC. The variable domain in full, with the rest retrieved from reference TRBV2 and TRBJ1-2, is EPEVTQTPSHQVTQMGQEVILRCVPISNHLYFYWYRQILGQKVEFLVSFYNNEISEKSEIFDDQFSVERPDGSNFTLKIRSTKLEDSAMYFCASSSRQFYGYTFGSGTRLTVV.

The V call is TRBV19, the J call TRBJ2-7; TRBD2 matches 8 bases. Losses at the gene ends were 6 bases for V and 3 bases for J; bases not matched to a gene: 10. Germline V gene data show CDR1 as LNHDA and CDR2 as SQIVND (reference sequence). The CDR3 loop spans 15 amino acids. The CDR3 DNA reads as TGTGCCAGTAGCTTCGGACTAGCTGTTGTCTACGAGCAGTACTTC. It yields the protein CASSFGLAVVYEQYF.

The J gene is TRBJ2-5, the V gene TRBV5-4; 14 bases match TRBD2. V shed 3 bases and J 2 bases; nucleotides not matched to a gene: 3. Per germline, CDR1 SGHNT and CDR2 YYREEE (reference sequence). The CDR3 runs to 16 residues. DNA of the CDR3: TGTGCCAGCAGCTCCAGACTAGCGGGAGGGCAAGAGACCCAGTACTTC. Translation: CASSSRLAGGQETQYF.

The chain combines TRBV7-6 with TRBJ1-3; 9 bases match TRBD1. The germline CDR1 and CDR2 sequences are SGHVS and FNYEAQ. This CDR3 contains 14 residues. V lost 5 bases and J lost 4; bases outside the gene matches: 3. The CDR3, as DNA: TGTGCCAGCAGCGACGGGACAGGGGGAAACACCATATATTTT. This sequence encodes CASSDGTGGNTIYF. The whole variable domain, filled in from reference TRBV7-6 and TRBJ1-3, reads GAGVSQSPRYKVTKRGQDVALRCDPISGHVSLYWYRQALGQGPEFLTYFNYEAQQDKSGLPNDRFSAERPEGSISTLTIQRTEQRDSAMYRCASSDGTGGNTIYFGEGSWLTVV.

The genes are TRBV7-8 and TRBJ2-7; D call uncertain. CDR1 and CDR2 (germline): SGHVS, FQNEAQ. The CDR3 spans 14 residues. Trimming took off 0 bases at V and 3 bases at J, with 9 bases between the two ends. The CDR3 DNA sequence: TGTGCCAGCAGCTTAGCGATTGCGAGCTACGAGCAGTACTTC. Protein sequence: CASSLAIASYEQYF.

The chain links TRBV19 to TRBJ2-1, with TRBD1 matching 8 bases. The CDR3 is made up of 15 amino acids. V trimming: 5 bases; J trimming: 0 bases; junction bases outside the gene matches: 3. The germline V gene encodes CDR1 LNHDA and CDR2 SQIVND (reference sequence). CDR3 bases: TGTGCCAGTAGTGCGGACAGGGACTCCTACAATGAGCAGTTCTTC. Protein sequence: CASSADRDSYNEQFF. The whole variable domain, remainder taken from reference TRBV19 and TRBJ2-1, is DGGITQSPKYLFRKEGQNVTLSCEQNLNHDAMYWYRQDPGQGLRLIYYSQIVNDFQKGDIAEGYSVSREKKESFPLTVTSAQKNPTAFYLCASSADRDSYNEQFFGPGTRLTVL.

This chain uses TRBV3-1 (or the pseudogene TRBV3-2) with TRBJ1-4; no reliable D call. Trimming removed 0 bases from V and 5 bases from J, with 13 bases in between. The CDR3 consists of 16 residues. CDR1 and CDR2 from the germline V gene are LGHDT and YNNKEL (reference sequence). Written as DNA, the CDR3 is TGTGCCAGCAGCCAAGATCTACCAGCGGGGAATGAAAAACTGTTTTTT. Translating it yields CASSQDLPAGNEKLFF.

The rearrangement links TRBV5-1 to TRBJ2-2; D gene unclear. Germline CDR1 and CDR2: SGHRS and YFSETQ. V was cut by 0 bases and J by 6 bases, with 9 bases left in between. This CDR3 region has 14 residues. The CDR3 nucleotides read TGCGCCAGCAGCTTGGCCGTAGCTCCCGGGGAGCTGTTTTTT. Translating it yields CASSLAVAPGELFF.